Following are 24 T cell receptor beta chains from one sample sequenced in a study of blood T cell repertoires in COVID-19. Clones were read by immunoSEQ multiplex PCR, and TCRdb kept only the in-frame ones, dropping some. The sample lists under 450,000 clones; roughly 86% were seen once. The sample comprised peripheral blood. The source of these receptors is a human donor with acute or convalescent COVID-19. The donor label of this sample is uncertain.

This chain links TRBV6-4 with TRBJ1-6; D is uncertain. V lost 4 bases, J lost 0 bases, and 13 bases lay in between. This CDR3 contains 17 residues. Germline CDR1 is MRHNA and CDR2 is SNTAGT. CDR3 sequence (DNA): TGTGCCAGCAGTGCCGCCCCGATGAGCTCCTATAATTCACCCCTCCACTTT. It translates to CASSAAPMSSYNSPLHF.

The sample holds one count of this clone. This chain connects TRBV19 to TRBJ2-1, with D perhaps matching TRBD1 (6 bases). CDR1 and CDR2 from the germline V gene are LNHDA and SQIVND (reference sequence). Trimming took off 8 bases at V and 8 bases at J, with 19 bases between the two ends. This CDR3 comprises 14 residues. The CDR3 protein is CASGNRVSMDEQFF. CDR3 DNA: TGTGCCAGTGGGAACAGGGTAAGCATGGATGAGCAGTTCTTC.

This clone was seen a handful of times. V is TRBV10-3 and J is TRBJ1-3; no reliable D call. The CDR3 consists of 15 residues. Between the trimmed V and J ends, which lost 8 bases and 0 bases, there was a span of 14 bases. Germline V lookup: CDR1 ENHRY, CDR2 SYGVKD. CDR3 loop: CAIGAGIDSGNTIYF. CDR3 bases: TGTGCCATCGGTGCGGGGATTGACTCTGGAAACACCATATATTTT.

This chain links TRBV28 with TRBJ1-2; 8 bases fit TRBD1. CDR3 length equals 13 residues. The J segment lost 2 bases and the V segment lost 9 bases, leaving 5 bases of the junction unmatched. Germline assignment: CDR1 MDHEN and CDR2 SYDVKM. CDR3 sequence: CASGDRINYGYTF. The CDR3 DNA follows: TGTGCCAGTGGGGACAGGATCAACTATGGCTACACCTTC.

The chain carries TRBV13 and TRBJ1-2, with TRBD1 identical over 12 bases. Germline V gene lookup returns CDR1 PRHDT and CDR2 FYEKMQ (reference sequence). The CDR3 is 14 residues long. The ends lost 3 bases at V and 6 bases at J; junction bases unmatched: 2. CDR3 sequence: CASSFRDRGHGYTF. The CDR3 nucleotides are TGTGCCAGCAGCTTCAGGGACAGGGGGCATGGCTACACCTTC.

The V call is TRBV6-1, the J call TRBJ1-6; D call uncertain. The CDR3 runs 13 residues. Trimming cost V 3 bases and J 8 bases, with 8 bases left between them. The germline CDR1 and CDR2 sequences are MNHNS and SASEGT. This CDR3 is CASSDRIHSPLHF. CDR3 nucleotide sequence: TGTGCCAGCAGTGACAGGATACATTCACCCCTCCACTTT.

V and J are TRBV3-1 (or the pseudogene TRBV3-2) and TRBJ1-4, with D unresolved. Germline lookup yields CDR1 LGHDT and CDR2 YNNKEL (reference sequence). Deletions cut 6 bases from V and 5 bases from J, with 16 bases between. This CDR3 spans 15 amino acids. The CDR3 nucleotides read TGTGCCAGCAGGTCAAGCCGAGGACTCAATGAAAAACTGTTTTTT. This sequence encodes CASRSSRGLNEKLFF.

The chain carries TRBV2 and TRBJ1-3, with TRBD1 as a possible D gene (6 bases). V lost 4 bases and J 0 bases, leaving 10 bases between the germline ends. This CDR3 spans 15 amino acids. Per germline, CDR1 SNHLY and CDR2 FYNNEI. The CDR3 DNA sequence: TGTGCCAGCAGTGCCCTGGGGGCCTCTGGAAACACCATATATTTT. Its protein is CASSALGASGNTIYF.

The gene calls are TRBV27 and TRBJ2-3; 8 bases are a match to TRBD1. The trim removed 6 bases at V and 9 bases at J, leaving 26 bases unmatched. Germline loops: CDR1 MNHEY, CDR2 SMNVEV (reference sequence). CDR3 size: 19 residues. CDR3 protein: CASRRSGTGAVNPFLTQYF. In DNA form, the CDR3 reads TGTGCCAGCAGGAGATCCGGGACAGGAGCCGTGAACCCCTTCTTGACGCAGTATTTT.

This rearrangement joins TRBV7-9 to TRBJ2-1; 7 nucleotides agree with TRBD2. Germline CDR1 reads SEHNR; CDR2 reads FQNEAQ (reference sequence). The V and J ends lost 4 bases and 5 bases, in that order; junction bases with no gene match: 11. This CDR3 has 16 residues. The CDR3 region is CASSSSGGSGHNEQFF. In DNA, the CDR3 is TGTGCCAGCAGCTCGTCCGGGGGTAGCGGGCACAATGAGCAGTTCTTC.

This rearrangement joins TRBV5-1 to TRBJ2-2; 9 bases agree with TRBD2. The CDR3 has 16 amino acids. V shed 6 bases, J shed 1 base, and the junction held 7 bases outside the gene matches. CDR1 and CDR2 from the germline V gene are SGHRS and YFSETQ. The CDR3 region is CASNPIAGENTGELFF. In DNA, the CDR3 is TGCGCCAGCAACCCGATAGCGGGAGAGAACACCGGGGAGCTGTTTTTT.

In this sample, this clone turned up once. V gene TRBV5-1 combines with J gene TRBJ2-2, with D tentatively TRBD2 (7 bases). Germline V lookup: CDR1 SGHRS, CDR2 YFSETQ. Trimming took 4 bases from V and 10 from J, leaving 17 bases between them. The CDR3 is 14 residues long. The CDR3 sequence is CASSPGLGGEELFF. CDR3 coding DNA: TGCGCCAGCAGCCCTGGACTAGGGGGGGAGGAGCTGTTTTTT.

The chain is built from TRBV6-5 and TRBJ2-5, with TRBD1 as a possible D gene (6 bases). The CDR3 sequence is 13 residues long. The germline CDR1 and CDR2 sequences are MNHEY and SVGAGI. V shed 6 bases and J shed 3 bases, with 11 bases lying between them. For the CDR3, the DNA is TGTGCCAGCAGGGGGGCGATTAAAGAGACCCAGTACTTC. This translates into CASRGAIKETQYF.

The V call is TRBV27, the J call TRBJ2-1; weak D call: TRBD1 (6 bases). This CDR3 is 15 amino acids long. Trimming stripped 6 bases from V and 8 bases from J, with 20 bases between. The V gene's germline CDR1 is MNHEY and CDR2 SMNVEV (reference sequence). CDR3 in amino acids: CASSSGLAGVDEQFF. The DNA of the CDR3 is TGTGCCAGCAGCTCCGGTCTAGCAGGGGTGGATGAGCAGTTCTTC.

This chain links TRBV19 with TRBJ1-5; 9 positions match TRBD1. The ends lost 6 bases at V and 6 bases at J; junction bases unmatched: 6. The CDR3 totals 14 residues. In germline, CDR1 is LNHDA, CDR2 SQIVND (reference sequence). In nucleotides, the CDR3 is TGTGCCAGTAGGTACACAGGGGGCGGTCAGCCCCAGCATTTT. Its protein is CASRYTGGGQPQHF.

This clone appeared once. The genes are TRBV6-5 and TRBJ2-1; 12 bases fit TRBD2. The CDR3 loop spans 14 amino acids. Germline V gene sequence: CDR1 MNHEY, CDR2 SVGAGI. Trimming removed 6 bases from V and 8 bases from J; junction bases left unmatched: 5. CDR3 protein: CASRPSGGAHEQFF. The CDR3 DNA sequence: TGTGCCAGCAGACCTAGCGGGGGGGCCCATGAGCAGTTCTTC.

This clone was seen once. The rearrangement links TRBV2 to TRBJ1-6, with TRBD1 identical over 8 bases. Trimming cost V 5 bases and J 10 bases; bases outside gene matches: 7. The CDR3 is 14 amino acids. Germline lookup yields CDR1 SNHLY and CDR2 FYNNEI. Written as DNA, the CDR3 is TGTGCCAGCAGTCGGACAGGGACCAACTCACCCCTCCACTTT. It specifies CASSRTGTNSPLHF.

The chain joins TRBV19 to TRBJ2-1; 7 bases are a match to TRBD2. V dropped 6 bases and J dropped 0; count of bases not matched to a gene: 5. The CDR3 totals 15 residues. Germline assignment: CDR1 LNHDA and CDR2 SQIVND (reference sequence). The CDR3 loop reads CASRIGGSSYNEQFF. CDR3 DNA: TGTGCCAGTAGGATCGGCGGGAGCTCCTACAATGAGCAGTTCTTC.

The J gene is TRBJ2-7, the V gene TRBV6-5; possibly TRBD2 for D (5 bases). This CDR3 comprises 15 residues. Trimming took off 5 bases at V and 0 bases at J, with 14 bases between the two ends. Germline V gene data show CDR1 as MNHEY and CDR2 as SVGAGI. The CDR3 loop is CASSPTFRGSYEQYF. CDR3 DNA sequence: TGTGCCAGCAGTCCGACCTTCCGGGGCTCCTACGAGCAGTACTTC.

CDR3 in amino acids: CASSLGGTAKNIQYF. The CDR3 nucleotides are TGTGCCAGCTCACTTGGGGGGACCGCCAAAAACATTCAGTACTTC. The chain combines TRBV18 with TRBJ2-4; possible D gene TRBD2, 6 bases. Per the germline V gene, CDR1 is KGHSH and CDR2 is LQKENI. The CDR3 spans 15 residues. Trimming left V 4 bases short and J 1 base short, with 11 bases between.

The CDR3 loop reads CASRLQKNTEAFF. The CDR3 nucleotides are TGTGCCAGCAGATTACAGAAGAACACTGAAGCTTTCTTT. The chain couples TRBV27 to TRBJ1-1, with D uncertain. The CDR3 extends over 13 amino acids. CDR1 MNHEY and CDR2 SMNVEV come from the germline V gene (reference sequence). Deletions cut 6 bases from V and 1 base from J, with 9 bases between.

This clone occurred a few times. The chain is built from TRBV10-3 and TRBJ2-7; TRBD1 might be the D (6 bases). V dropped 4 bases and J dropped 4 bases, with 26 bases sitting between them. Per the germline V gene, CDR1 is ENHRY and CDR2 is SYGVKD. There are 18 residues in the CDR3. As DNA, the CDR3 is TGTGCCATCAGTGCTTTGGGGGCAGGGCAGGGAAGCCCTTACGAGCAGTACTTC. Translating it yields CAISALGAGQGSPYEQYF.

The CDR3 protein is CASSFQTGVTEAFF. The DNA of the CDR3 is TGTGCCAGCAGCTTCCAGACAGGGGTTACTGAAGCTTTCTTT. The chain employs TRBV7-9 and TRBJ1-1, with TRBD1 matching over 8 bases. The CDR3 has 14 residues. V lost 3 bases, J lost 5 bases, and 5 bases stayed unmatched. Looked up from germline, CDR1 is SEHNR and CDR2 is FQNEAQ (reference sequence).

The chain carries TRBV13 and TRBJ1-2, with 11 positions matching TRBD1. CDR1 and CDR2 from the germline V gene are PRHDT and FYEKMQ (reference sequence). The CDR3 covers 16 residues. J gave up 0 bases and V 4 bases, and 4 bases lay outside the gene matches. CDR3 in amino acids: CASSSDRGPTNYGYTF. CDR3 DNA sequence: TGTGCCAGCAGCTCGGACAGGGGGCCCACTAACTATGGCTACACCTTC.